This TCR beta chain is drawn from a study of T-cell memory formation after mild COVID-19. The overall study: Clusters of TCRs were largely donor specific.

Study-wide findings and caveats: What remained unconfirmed was the SARS-CoV-2 specificity of second-wave clones peaking on day 37.

Of note for this clonotype: The antigen remains undetermined.

Each CDR3 protein is one row after TCRdb ran MiXCR on the 5' RACE reads. This sample has 300,000 to 350,000 distinct CDR3 sequences, with approximately 19% found just once. The CDR3 has 13 amino acids. V was shortened by 8 bases and J by 3 bases, with 13 bases between the two germline ends. Germline CDR1 is SGHTA and CDR2 is FQGNSA. The chain joins TRBV7-2 to TRBJ1-2; D unclear. The receptor comes from a man in his late teens or twenties who had mild COVID-19 (a few samples of this study predate the infection). Cell type and time point are not known. Sequences were obtained from PBMCs or a T cell subset sorted from them (not recorded which). The CDR3 coding sequence is TGTGCCAGCTCGACAATGCCGGACTATGGCTACACCTTC. Amino acids: CASSTMPDYGYTF.